The 20 T cell receptor beta chains reported below all come from one sample, sequenced in a study of blood T cells in healthy people across ages. A second PCR of about 7 to 12 cycles used a sample-barcoded 5' primer and a J-beta primer mix. TCRdb reprocessed the 5' RACE reads with MiXCR, giving one entry per CDR3 protein. The table records approximately 1.5 million distinct CDR3 sequences, about 31% of them present only once. Sequenced sample: blood. The receptors shown here come from a woman in her thirties in good health.

The DNA of the CDR3 is TGTGCCAGCAGTCGCCTCGTTGACTACGAGCAGTACTTC. It is translated as CASSRLVDYEQYF. V usage is TRBV12-3 or TRBV12-4 and J usage is TRBJ2-7, with D unclear. This CDR3 region has 13 residues. Trimming pared 5 bases from V and 3 bases from J, leaving 11 bases between.

The table lists this clonotype with a few counts. J is TRBJ2-3 and V is TRBV6-6, with no clear D. The CDR3 extends over 14 amino acids. From germline, CDR1 is MNHNY and CDR2 SVGAGI (reference sequence). Trimming cost V 2 bases and J 5 bases, with 11 bases left between them. The CDR3 DNA sequence: TGTGCCAGCAGTTACCTGAGGATAGAAGATACGCAGTATTTT. Protein: CASSYLRIEDTQYF.

V and J are TRBV27 and TRBJ2-5, with D perhaps matching TRBD2 (6 bases). Germline lookup yields CDR1 MNHEY and CDR2 SMNVEV (reference sequence). V was pared by 5 bases and J by 3 bases, with 16 bases between. This CDR3 has 15 amino acids. The CDR3 protein is CASSPWHSGKETQYF. The DNA of the CDR3 is TGTGCCAGCAGTCCTTGGCATAGCGGTAAAGAGACCCAGTACTTC.

A few counts support this clonotype. This CDR3 is CASSGMKYEQYF. Written as DNA, the CDR3 is TGTGCCAGCAGTGGGATGAAGTACGAGCAGTACTTC. The V gene is TRBV12-3 or TRBV12-4, the J gene TRBJ2-4; D unresolved. The J call may be mistaken, given a closer DNA end match to TRBJ2-7. This CDR3 is 12 amino acids long.

The gene calls are TRBV6-5 and TRBJ1-1; TRBD1 agrees at 10 bases. CDR1 and CDR2 from the germline V gene are MNHEY and SVGAGI. The CDR3 is 14 residues long. J was trimmed by 4 bases and V by 6 bases; bases with no gene match: 5. The CDR3 bases are TGTGCCAGCAGAACGGACAGGGGGTCCACTGAAGCTTTCTTT. It encodes CASRTDRGSTEAFF.

The rearrangement uses TRBV20-1 and TRBJ2-7, with 8 bases fitting TRBD2. The V segment lost 0 bases and the J segment 4 bases; nucleotides outside the gene matches: 8. The CDR3 consists of 15 residues. Per the germline V gene, CDR1 is DFQATT and CDR2 is SNEGSKA (reference sequence). CDR3 in DNA: TGCAGTGCTAGAGATCATTTAGCGGGGCTGTACGAGCAGTACTTC. Its protein is CSARDHLAGLYEQYF.

This clonotype has just a few counts. The chain uses TRBV24-1 and TRBJ2-3, with TRBD1 as a possible D gene (6 bases). V lost 5 bases, J lost 3 bases, and 17 bases lay in between. The CDR3 runs 16 residues. Germline-derived CDR1 and CDR2 are KGHDR and SFDVKD. The CDR3 bases are TGTGCCACCAGTGCCCTCGGACAGCCCAATACAGATACGCAGTATTTT. It specifies CATSALGQPNTDTQYF.

This clonotype has just a few counts. The chain is built from TRBV7-8 and TRBJ2-3; D gene uncertain. The V gene lost 3 bases and the J gene lost 0 bases, with 10 bases spanning the gap. The germline V gene has CDR1 SGHVS and CDR2 FQNEAQ. This CDR3 has 15 residues. CDR3 DNA: TGTGCCAGCAGCTTGTACGGGCCTAGCACAGATACGCAGTATTTT. Protein product: CASSLYGPSTDTQYF.

The chain links TRBV5-6 to TRBJ2-3; maybe TRBD2 (5 bases). Trimming took off 7 bases at V and 6 bases at J, with 12 bases between the two ends. CDR1 and CDR2 (germline): SGHDT, YYEEEE. The CDR3 totals 12 residues. The CDR3 region has the DNA TGTGCCAGCCACGGGATGGCGGATACGCAGTATTTT. Translated, it gives CASHGMADTQYF.

V usage is TRBV4-1 and J usage is TRBJ1-1; D gene ambiguous. Between the trimmed V and J ends, which lost 1 base and 4 bases, there was a span of 7 bases. Germline V gene sequence: CDR1 MGHRA, CDR2 YSYEKL. The CDR3 has 13 residues. For the CDR3, the DNA is TGCGCCAGCAGCCAAGGCATGAGCACTGAAGCTTTCTTT. This codes for CASSQGMSTEAFF.

This clonotype was recorded at least ten times. The chain has TRBV20-1 and TRBJ2-3; D gene uncertain. Germline V CDR1 and CDR2: DFQATT, SNEGSKA (reference sequence). The CDR3 runs to 12 residues. CDR3 residues: CSVAKGTDTQYF. For the CDR3, the DNA is TGCTCTGTAGCTAAAGGAACAGATACGCAGTATTTT.

This clonotype was seen more than once but under ten times. The chain carries TRBV10-2 and TRBJ2-7, with D unresolved. There are 13 residues in the CDR3. CDR1 is WSHSY, CDR2 SAAADI, per germline. The V end was cut by 0 bases, the J end by 4 bases, with 7 bases between. DNA of the CDR3: TGCGCCAGCAGTGAGTCGGCGGATTACGAGCAGTACTTC. Translating it yields CASSESADYEQYF.

The table lists this clonotype with many counts. The chain carries TRBV7-3 and TRBJ2-1, with no clear D. The V end was cut by 2 bases, the J end by 7 bases, with 9 bases between. This CDR3 has 13 amino acids. Germline loops: CDR1 SGHTA, CDR2 FQGTGA. CDR3: CASSLEVGNEQFF. The CDR3 DNA sequence: TGTGCCAGCAGCTTAGAGGTTGGGAATGAGCAGTTCTTC.

The gene calls are TRBV29-1 and TRBJ2-2; 10 bases fit TRBD2. CDR3 length equals 17 residues. Looked up from germline, CDR1 is SQVTM and CDR2 is ANQGSEA. The ends lost 7 bases at V and 0 bases at J; junction bases unmatched: 11. In DNA form, the CDR3 reads TGCAGCGCATTCGGGACTAGCGTAGAAACGAACACCGGGGAGCTGTTTTTT. It yields the protein CSAFGTSVETNTGELFF.

This clonotype was seen a few times. The V gene is TRBV27, the J gene TRBJ1-5, with D tentatively TRBD1 (5 bases). V was pared by 4 bases and J by 6 bases, with 13 bases between. The CDR3 runs 14 residues. Germline V gene lookup returns CDR1 MNHEY and CDR2 SMNVEV (reference sequence). The CDR3 DNA reads as TGTGCCAGCAGTTCCCGGGGCGCCGGTCAGCCCCAGCATTTT. Amino acid sequence: CASSSRGAGQPQHF.

The V and J genes are TRBV6-5 and TRBJ1-4, with D unresolved. Trimming removed 11 bases from V and 8 bases from J, with 9 bases in between. There are 10 residues in the CDR3. Germline V gives CDR1 MNHEY, CDR2 SVGAGI. The CDR3 nucleotides are TGTGCCGCCGGAAACGAAAAACTGTTTTTT. Residues: CAAGNEKLFF.

The V call is TRBV7-2, the J call TRBJ2-3; the D call may be TRBD1 or TRBD2 (5 bases each). CDR1 and CDR2 from the germline V gene are SGHTA and FQGNSA. CDR3 length: 16 residues. Trimming removed 2 bases at V and 2 bases at J, with 14 bases between. The CDR3 is CASSLSPGPNTDTQYF. CDR3 coding DNA: TGTGCCAGCAGCTTAAGTCCGGGACCAAACACAGATACGCAGTATTTT.

V is TRBV5-1 and J is TRBJ1-6; D not certain. CDR1 and CDR2 (germline): SGHRS, YFSETQ. The length of the CDR3 is 13 residues. V was trimmed by 0 bases and J by 6 bases, leaving 4 bases between them. CDR3 coding DNA: TGCGCCAGCAGCTTGGAGAGTAATTCACCCCTCCACTTT. It codes for CASSLESNSPLHF. The full variable domain, in which reference TRBV5-1 and TRBJ1-6 provide the parts outside the CDR3, is KAGVTQTPRYLIKTRGQQVTLSCSPISGHRSVSWYQQTPGQGLQFLFEYFSETQRNKGNFPGRFSGRQFSNSRSEMNVSTLELGDSALYLCASSLESNSPLHFGNGTRLTVT.

This clonotype was picked up many times. The chain links TRBV24-1 to TRBJ2-7, with 8 bases matching TRBD1. This CDR3 contains 15 residues. With 4 bases clipped from V and 0 bases from J, the junction kept 4 bases outside the gene matches. Germline V gene sequence: CDR1 KGHDR, CDR2 SFDVKD. The DNA for the CDR3 is TGTGCCACCAGTGACTCCGGGACAGGCTCCTACGAGCAGTACTTC. Translation: CATSDSGTGSYEQYF.

The chain has TRBV28 and TRBJ2-5; 7 bases are a match to TRBD2. The CDR3 spans 15 residues. J was trimmed by 5 bases and V by 6 bases; bases with no gene match: 12. Germline V gene data show CDR1 as MDHEN and CDR2 as SYDVKM. This chain's CDR3 is CASSRWAGERETQYF. CDR3 DNA: TGTGCCAGCAGCCGGTGGGCGGGAGAAAGGGAGACCCAGTACTTC. The full variable domain, rest sourced from reference TRBV28 and TRBJ2-5, is DVKVTQSSRYLVKRTGEKVFLECVQDMDHENMFWYRQDPGLGLRLIYFSYDVKMKEKGDIPEGYSVSREKKERFSLILESASTNQTSMYLCASSRWAGERETQYFGPGTRLLVL.